This T cell receptor (beta chain) is drawn from a study of immune evolution from preneoplasia to lung adenocarcinoma. At the level of the study: HLA loss of heterozygosity: roughly 6.6% AIS, roughly 15% MIA, about 35% ADC, none AAH. General study findings and limits: T cell clonality was higher in KRAS-mutant than EGFR-mutant or wild-type nodules. Clonality was highest in normal lung, lower in later-stage lesions apparently.

Germline loops: CDR1 SGHNT, CDR2 YYREEE (reference sequence). CDR3 length: 14 amino acids. J was trimmed by 7 bases and V by 4 bases; bases with no gene match: 5. Data came from immunoSEQ multiplex PCR; TCRdb stores just in-frame clones and leaves some out. Of approximately 9,000 clones in the sample, approximately 83% are singletons; the top ten hold 5.8%. This clone was observed a single time. What it binds is not known. The V gene is TRBV5-4, the J gene TRBJ2-2; 9 bases fit TRBD2. The origin of this receptor is a person aged 70 to 80 with lung adenocarcinoma. Source material: FFPE minimally invasive lung adenocarcinoma tissue. For the CDR3, the DNA is TGTGCCAGCAGCCCGCGGGGGGGTTTCGGGGAGCTGTTTTTT. Encoded protein: CASSPRGGFGELFF.